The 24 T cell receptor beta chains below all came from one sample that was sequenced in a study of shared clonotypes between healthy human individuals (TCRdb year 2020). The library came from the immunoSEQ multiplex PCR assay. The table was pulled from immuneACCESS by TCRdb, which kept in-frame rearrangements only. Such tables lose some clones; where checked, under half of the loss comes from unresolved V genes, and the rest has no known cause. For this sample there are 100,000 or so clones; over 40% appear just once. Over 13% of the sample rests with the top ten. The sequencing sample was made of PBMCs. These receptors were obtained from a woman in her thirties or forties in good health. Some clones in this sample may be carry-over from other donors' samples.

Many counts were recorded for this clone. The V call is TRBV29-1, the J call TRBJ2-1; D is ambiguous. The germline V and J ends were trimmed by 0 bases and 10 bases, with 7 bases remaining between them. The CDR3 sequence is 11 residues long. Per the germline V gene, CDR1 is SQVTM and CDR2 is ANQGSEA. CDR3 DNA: TGCAGCGTTGAAGACCAGCGCGAGCAGTTCTTC. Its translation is CSVEDQREQFF.

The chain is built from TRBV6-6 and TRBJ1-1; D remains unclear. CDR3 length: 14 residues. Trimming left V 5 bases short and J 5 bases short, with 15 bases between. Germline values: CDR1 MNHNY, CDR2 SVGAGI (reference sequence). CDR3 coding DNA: TGTGCCAGCAGTGACCGGGTCCCTACGACTGAAGCTTTCTTT. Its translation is CASSDRVPTTEAFF.

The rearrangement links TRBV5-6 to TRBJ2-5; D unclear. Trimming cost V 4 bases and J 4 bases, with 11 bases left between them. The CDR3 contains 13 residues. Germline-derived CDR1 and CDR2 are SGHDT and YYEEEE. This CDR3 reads CASSPWGGETQYF. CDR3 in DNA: TGTGCCAGCAGCCCATGGGGTGGAGAGACCCAGTACTTC.

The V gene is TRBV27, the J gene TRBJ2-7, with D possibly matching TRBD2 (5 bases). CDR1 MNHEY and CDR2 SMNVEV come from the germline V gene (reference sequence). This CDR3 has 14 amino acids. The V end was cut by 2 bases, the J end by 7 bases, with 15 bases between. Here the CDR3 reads CASSLRLRTGEQYF. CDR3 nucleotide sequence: TGTGCCAGCAGTTTAAGACTCAGGACGGGGGAGCAGTACTTC.

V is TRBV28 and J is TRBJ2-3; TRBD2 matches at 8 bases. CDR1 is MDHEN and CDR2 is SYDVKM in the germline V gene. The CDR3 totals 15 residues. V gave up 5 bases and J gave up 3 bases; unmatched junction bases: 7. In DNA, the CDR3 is TGTGCCAGCAGTCTAGCGGGCCTGGGGACAGATACGCAGTATTTT. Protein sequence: CASSLAGLGTDTQYF.

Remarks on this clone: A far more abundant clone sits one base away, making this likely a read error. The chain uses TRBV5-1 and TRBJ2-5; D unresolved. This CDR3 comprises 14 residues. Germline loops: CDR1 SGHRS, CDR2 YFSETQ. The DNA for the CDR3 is TGCGCCAGCAGCCAACAGAGAAGTCAAGGGACCCAGTACTTC. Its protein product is CASSQQRSQGTQYF.

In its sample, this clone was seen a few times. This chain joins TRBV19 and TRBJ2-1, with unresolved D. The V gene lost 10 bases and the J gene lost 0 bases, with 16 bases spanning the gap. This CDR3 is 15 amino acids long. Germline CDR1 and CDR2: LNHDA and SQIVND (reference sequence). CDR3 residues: CATRADPGSYNEQFF. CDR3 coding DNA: TGTGCCACCCGGGCAGATCCAGGCTCCTACAATGAGCAGTTCTTC. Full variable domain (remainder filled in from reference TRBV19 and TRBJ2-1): DGGITQSPKYLFRKEGQNVTLSCEQNLNHDAMYWYRQDPGQGLRLIYYSQIVNDFQKGDIAEGYSVSREKKESFPLTVTSAQKNPTAFYLCATRADPGSYNEQFFGPGTRLTVL.

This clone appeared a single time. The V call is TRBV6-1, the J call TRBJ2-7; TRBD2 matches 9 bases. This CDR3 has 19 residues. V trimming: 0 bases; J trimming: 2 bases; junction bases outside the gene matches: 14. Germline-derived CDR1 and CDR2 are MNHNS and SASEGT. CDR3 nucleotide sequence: TGTGCCAGCAGTGAAGCGCGGGATCTAGCGGGGTCGGGGCCCTACGAGCAGTACTTC. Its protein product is CASSEARDLAGSGPYEQYF.

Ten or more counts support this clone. The CDR3 sequence: CASSQGEGEYAEQYF. CDR3 nucleotide sequence: TGTGCCAGCAGCCAAGGGGAGGGGGAATACGCCGAGCAGTACTTC. The rearrangement links TRBV7-9 to TRBJ2-7, with a tentative D call TRBD2 (7 bases). The CDR3 totals 15 residues. V lost 5 bases and J 6 bases, leaving 20 bases between the germline ends. The germline gives CDR1 SEHNR, CDR2 FQNEAQ (reference sequence). The full variable domain, its missing parts supplied by reference TRBV7-9 and TRBJ2-7, is DTGVSQNPRHKITKRGQNVTFRCDPISEHNRLYWYRQTLGQGPEFLTYFQNEAQLEKSRLLSDRFSAERPKGSFSTLEIQRTEQGDSAMYLCASSQGEGEYAEQYFGPGTRLTVT.

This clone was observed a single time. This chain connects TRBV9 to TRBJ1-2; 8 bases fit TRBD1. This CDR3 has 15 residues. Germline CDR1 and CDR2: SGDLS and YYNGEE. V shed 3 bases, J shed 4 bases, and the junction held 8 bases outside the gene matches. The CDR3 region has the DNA TGTGCCAGCAGCGACCGGACAGGGTTGAGCTATGGCTACACCTTC. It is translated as CASSDRTGLSYGYTF. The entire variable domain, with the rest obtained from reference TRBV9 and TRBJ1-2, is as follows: DSGVTQTPKHLITATGQRVTLRCSPRSGDLSVYWYQQSLDQGLQFLIQYYNGEERAKGNILERFSAQQFPDLHSELNLSSLELGDSALYFCASSDRTGLSYGYTFGSGTRLTVV.

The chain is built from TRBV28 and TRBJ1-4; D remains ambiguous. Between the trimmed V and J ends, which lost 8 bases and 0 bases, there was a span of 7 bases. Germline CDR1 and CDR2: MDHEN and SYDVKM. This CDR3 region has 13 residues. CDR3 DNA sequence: TGTGCCAGCTGGCCGCCAACTAATGAAAAACTGTTTTTT. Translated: CASWPPTNEKLFF. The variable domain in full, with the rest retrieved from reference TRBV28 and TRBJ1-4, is DVKVTQSSRYLVKRTGEKVFLECVQDMDHENMFWYRQDPGLGLRLIYFSYDVKMKEKGDIPEGYSVSREKKERFSLILESASTNQTSMYLCASWPPTNEKLFFGSGTQLSVL.

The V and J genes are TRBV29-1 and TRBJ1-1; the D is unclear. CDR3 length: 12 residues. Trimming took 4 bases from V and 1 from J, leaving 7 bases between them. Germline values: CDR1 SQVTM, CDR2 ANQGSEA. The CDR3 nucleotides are TGCAGCGTTGGCAGCGGGAACACTGAAGCTTTCTTT. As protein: CSVGSGNTEAFF.

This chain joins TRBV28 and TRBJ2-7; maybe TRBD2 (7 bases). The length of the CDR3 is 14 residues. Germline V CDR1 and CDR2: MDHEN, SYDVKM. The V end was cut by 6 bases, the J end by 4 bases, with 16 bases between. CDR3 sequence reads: CASRGGGSFYEQYF. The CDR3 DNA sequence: TGTGCCAGCAGGGGGGGCGGGAGTTTTTACGAGCAGTACTTC.

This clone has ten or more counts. This CDR3 is CASSQLFPTLGGTEAFF. CDR3 DNA sequence: TGCGCCAGCAGCCAGTTGTTCCCTACTTTGGGGGGCACTGAAGCTTTCTTT. This chain uses TRBV10-2 with TRBJ1-1, with D perhaps matching TRBD1 (5 bases). Per the germline V gene, CDR1 is WSHSY and CDR2 is SAAADI. V was trimmed by 6 bases and J by 4 bases, leaving 24 bases between them. CDR3 length: 17 residues.

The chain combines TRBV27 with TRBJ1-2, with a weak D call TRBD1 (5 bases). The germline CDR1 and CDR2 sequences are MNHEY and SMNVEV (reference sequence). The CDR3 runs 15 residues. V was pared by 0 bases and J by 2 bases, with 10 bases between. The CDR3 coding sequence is TGTGCCAGCAGTTTATCGGGACTTTCGAACTATGGCTACACCTTC. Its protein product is CASSLSGLSNYGYTF.

The CDR3 DNA sequence: TGTGCCAGCCTCCGGACAGCCTCTGGAAACACCATATATTTT. It codes for CASLRTASGNTIYF. The chain couples TRBV2 to TRBJ1-3, with D possibly TRBD1 on 6 matching bases. CDR3 length equals 14 residues. CDR1 is SNHLY and CDR2 is FYNNEI in the germline V gene. V dropped 8 bases and J dropped 0 bases, with 11 bases sitting between them.

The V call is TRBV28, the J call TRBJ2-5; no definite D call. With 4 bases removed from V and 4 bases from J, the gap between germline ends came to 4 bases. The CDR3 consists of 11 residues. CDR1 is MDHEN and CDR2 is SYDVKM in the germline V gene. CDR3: CASSYRETQYF. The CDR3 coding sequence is TGTGCCAGCAGTTATAGAGAGACCCAGTACTTC. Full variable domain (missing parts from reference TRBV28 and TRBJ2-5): DVKVTQSSRYLVKRTGEKVFLECVQDMDHENMFWYRQDPGLGLRLIYFSYDVKMKEKGDIPEGYSVSREKKERFSLILESASTNQTSMYLCASSYRETQYFGPGTRLLVL.

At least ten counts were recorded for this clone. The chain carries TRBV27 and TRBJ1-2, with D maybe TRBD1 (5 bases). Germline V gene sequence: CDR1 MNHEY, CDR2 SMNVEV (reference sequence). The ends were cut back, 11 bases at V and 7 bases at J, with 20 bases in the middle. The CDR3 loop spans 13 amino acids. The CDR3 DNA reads TGTGCCCAGCATGAGGGAGAGGGACCTGGCTACACCTTC. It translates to CAQHEGEGPGYTF.

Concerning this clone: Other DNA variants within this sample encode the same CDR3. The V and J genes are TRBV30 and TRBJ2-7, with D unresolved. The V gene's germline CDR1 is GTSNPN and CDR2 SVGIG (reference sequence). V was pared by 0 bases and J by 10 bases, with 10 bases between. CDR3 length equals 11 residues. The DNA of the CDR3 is TGTGCCTGGAGTGTAGCCGAAGGCCAGTACTTC. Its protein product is CAWSVAEGQYF.

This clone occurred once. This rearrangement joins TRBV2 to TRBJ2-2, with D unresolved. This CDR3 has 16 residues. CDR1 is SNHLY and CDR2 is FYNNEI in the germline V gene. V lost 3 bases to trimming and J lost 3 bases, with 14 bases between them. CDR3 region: CASSDRAYGDTGELFF. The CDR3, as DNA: TGTGCCAGCAGTGATCGGGCATATGGGGACACCGGGGAGCTGTTTTTT.

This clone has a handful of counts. Here the CDR3 reads CASSLGPDSHTEAFF. The CDR3 DNA sequence: TGTGCCAGCAGCTTGGGCCCAGACTCTCACACTGAAGCTTTCTTT. This chain joins TRBV5-4 and TRBJ1-1; D gene unclear. With 0 bases removed from V and 3 bases from J, the gap between germline ends came to 12 bases. Germline V lookup: CDR1 SGHNT, CDR2 YYREEE (reference sequence). The CDR3 is 15 amino acids.

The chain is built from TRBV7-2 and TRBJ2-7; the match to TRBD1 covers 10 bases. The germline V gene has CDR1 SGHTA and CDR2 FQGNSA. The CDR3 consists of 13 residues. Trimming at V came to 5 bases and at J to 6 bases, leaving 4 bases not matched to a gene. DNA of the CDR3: TGTGCCAGCAGCAGGGACAGGGGCTCCGAGCAGTACTTC. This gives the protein CASSRDRGSEQYF. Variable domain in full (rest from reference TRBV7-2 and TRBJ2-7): GAGVSQSPSNKVTEKGKDVELRCDPISGHTALYWYRQSLGQGLEFLIYFQGNSAPDKSGLPSDRFSAERTGGSVSTLTIQRTQQEDSAVYLCASSRDRGSEQYFGPGTRLTVT.

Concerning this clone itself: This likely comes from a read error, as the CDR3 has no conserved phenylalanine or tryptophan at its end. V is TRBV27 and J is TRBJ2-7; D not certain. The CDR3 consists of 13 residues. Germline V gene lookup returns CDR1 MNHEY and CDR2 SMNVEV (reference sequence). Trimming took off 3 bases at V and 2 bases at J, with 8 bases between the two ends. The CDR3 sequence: CASSFDVTYEQYL. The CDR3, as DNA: TGTGCCAGCAGTTTTGACGTAACCTACGAGCAGTACCTC.

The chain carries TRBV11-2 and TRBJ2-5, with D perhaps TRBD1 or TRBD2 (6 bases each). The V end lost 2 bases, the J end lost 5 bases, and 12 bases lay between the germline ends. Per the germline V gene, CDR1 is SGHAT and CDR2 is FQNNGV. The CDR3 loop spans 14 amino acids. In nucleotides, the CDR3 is TGTGCCAGCAGCTTATCAAGGGGGGCGGAGACCCAGTACTTC. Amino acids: CASSLSRGAETQYF.